Listed here are 25 T cell receptor beta chains from one sample, sequenced in a study of breast tumors, draining lymph nodes, adjacent tissues. TCRdb re-derived calls from the multiplex PCR reads in MiXCR, one entry per CDR3 protein. The sample records roughly 120,000 distinct CDR3 sequences, 15% to 20% being singletons. Breast cancer patients provided tissue from their axillary draining lymph nodes. The sequencing sample was made of axillary lymph node tissue. All receptors come from a female donor with breast cancer. Some clones in this sample may be carry-over from other donors' samples.

Concerning this clonotype itself: This may arise from a read error, as a much more abundant clone is one base away. The rearrangement uses TRBV6-1 and TRBJ2-2; D tentatively reads TRBD1 or TRBD2 (5 bases each). This CDR3 contains 12 residues. The germline gives CDR1 MNHNS, CDR2 SASEGT. As DNA, the CDR3 is TGTGCCAGCAGGGGGCTTAACGGGGAGCTGTCTTTT. It specifies CASRGLNGELSF.

With respect to this clonotype: This may arise from a read error, as a much more abundant clone is one base away. The rearrangement links TRBV24-1 to TRBJ1-5; 9 bases line up with TRBD1. The CDR3 covers 16 residues. Germline values: CDR1 KGHDR, CDR2 SFDVKD. After removal of 5 bases from V and 6 bases from J, the junction contained 10 bases not matched to a gene. Here the CDR3 reads CATSGPGTGTIQPQHF. The DNA for the CDR3 is TGTGCCACCAGTGGTCCCGGGACAGGGACTATTCAGCCCCAGCATTTT.

The chain carries TRBV12-3 or TRBV12-4 and TRBJ1-5, with D possibly being TRBD1 (6 bases). The V end lost 6 bases, the J end lost 11 bases, and 17 bases lay between the germline ends. CDR3 length: 13 amino acids. CDR3 nucleotides: TGTGCCAGCAGCCAAACAGGGTTTGGGGCCCAGCATTTT. Protein product: CASSQTGFGAQHF.

Ten or more counts support this clonotype. This chain joins TRBV5-5 and TRBJ2-5; D unresolved. The CDR3 length is 14 residues. The V end lost 0 bases, the J end lost 1 base, and 7 bases lay between the germline ends. Germline CDR1 reads SGHKS; CDR2 reads YYEKEE (reference sequence). The CDR3 DNA reads TGTGCCAGCAGCTTGGCCGTGGCCCAAGAGACCCAGTACTTC. This codes for CASSLAVAQETQYF.

The sample holds many counts of this clonotype. The V and J genes are TRBV10-3 and TRBJ1-4, with 8 positions matching TRBD1. The CDR3 has 16 residues. Trimming cost V 2 bases and J 1 base; bases outside gene matches: 3. The germline CDR1 and CDR2 sequences are ENHRY and SYGVKD. CDR3 protein: CAISEPGGGTNEKLFF. In DNA, the CDR3 is TGTGCCATCAGTGAGCCAGGGGGCGGAACTAATGAAAAACTGTTTTTT.

This clonotype was counted at least ten times. The J gene is TRBJ2-1, the V gene TRBV11-3; D gene ambiguous. V was shortened by 2 bases and J by 8 bases, with 4 bases between the two germline ends. This CDR3 has 11 amino acids. Germline V gene data show CDR1 as SGHNT and CDR2 as YENEEA. For the CDR3, the DNA is TGTGCCAGCAGCTTAAGGCATGAGCAGTTCTTC. It translates to CASSLRHEQFF.

The table lists this clonotype with a few counts. The chain has TRBV5-6 and TRBJ1-2, with 10 bases lining up with TRBD1. The CDR3 has 16 amino acids. Germline V lookup: CDR1 SGHDT, CDR2 YYEEEE. After removal of 0 bases from V and 3 bases from J, the junction contained 5 bases not matched to a gene. The CDR3 coding sequence is TGTGCCAGCAGCTTGGTCGGACAGGGGGGATACTATGGCTACACCTTC. Translating it yields CASSLVGQGGYYGYTF.

This clonotype was detected ten times or more. The chain links TRBV5-1 to TRBJ2-7; tentative D call: TRBD2 (5 bases). V was clipped by 4 bases and J by 1 base, with 12 bases between them. Germline lookup yields CDR1 SGHRS and CDR2 YFSETQ. This CDR3 region has 14 residues. CDR3 in DNA: TGCGCCAGCAGCAAGCAGCGGACTTCCTACGAGCAGTACTTC. It encodes CASSKQRTSYEQYF.

In its sample, this clonotype was seen many times. The V call is TRBV30, the J call TRBJ2-7, with D possibly matching TRBD1 (6 bases). Per germline, CDR1 GTSNPN and CDR2 SVGIG (reference sequence). The CDR3 is made up of 15 amino acids. Trimming took off 2 bases at V and 3 bases at J, with 17 bases between the two ends. CDR3 region: CAWSLESGANYEQYF. As DNA, the CDR3 is TGTGCCTGGAGTTTGGAATCAGGGGCGAACTACGAGCAGTACTTC.

The sample holds many counts of this clonotype. The CDR3 DNA reads TGCAGGGACTGGAACACCGGGGAGCTGTTTTTT. Translated, it gives CRDWNTGELFF. V gene TRBV20-1 combines with J gene TRBJ2-2, with a tentative D call TRBD2 (5 bases). The germline V gene encodes CDR1 DFQATT and CDR2 SNEGSKA (reference sequence). This CDR3 is 11 amino acids long.

This clonotype was detected a few times. V and J are TRBV5-4 and TRBJ2-3, with 9 positions matching TRBD2. Germline V gives CDR1 SGHNT, CDR2 YYREEE (reference sequence). This CDR3 is 15 amino acids long. J was trimmed by 6 bases and V by 7 bases; bases with no gene match: 12. Here the CDR3 reads CASVAGGGRLDTQYF. As DNA, the CDR3 is TGTGCCAGCGTCGCGGGGGGGGGGCGGTTGGATACGCAGTATTTT.

With regard to this clonotype: A much larger clonotype is one base distant, so this may be a read error. The V call is TRBV7-9, the J call TRBJ1-4; D not resolved. Germline values: CDR1 SEHNR, CDR2 FQNEAQ (reference sequence). This CDR3 has 14 amino acids. The CDR3 region is CASSPGLNNEKLLF. The CDR3 DNA is TGTGCCAGCAGCCCTGGACTGAATAATGAAAAACTGCTTTTT.

The table lists this clonotype with many counts. V and J are TRBV4-1 and TRBJ2-1; D is perhaps TRBD1 (5 bases). Germline CDR1 reads MGHRA; CDR2 reads YSYEKL. Trimming pared 4 bases from V and 6 bases from J, leaving 16 bases between. The CDR3 extends over 15 amino acids. The CDR3 DNA follows: TGCGCCAGCAGCCCGACGTGGGGCGAGATCAATGAGCAGTTCTTC. Encoded protein: CASSPTWGEINEQFF.

In regard to this clonotype: A read error may be the cause here, since a much bigger clone is one base away. No conserved phenylalanine or tryptophan is present at the end of the CDR3, so a read error is the likely explanation. The V and J genes are TRBV7-2 and TRBJ1-5; D not certain. Trimming shortened V by 5 bases and J by 0 bases, and 5 bases separated the two germline ends. Germline V gene data show CDR1 as SGHTA and CDR2 as FQGNSA. This CDR3 is 13 amino acids long. Written as DNA, the CDR3 is TGTGCCAGCAGCCCCTATAGCAATCAGCCCCAGCATCTT. It translates to CASSPYSNQPQHL.

The chain recombines TRBV14 with TRBJ1-5; 9 nucleotides agree with TRBD1. The ends lost 0 bases at V and 2 bases at J; junction bases unmatched: 11. The germline V gene encodes CDR1 SGHDN and CDR2 FVKESK. This CDR3 is built from 19 residues. CDR3 nucleotides: TGTGCCAGCAGCCAAGATCGGGTCCGGACAGGGGCTGGCAATCAGCCCCAGCATTTT. Its translation is CASSQDRVRTGAGNQPQHF.

This clonotype was seen at least ten times. The rearrangement uses TRBV7-8 and TRBJ1-5; possible D gene TRBD1, 5 bases. The CDR3 totals 16 residues. Germline CDR1 is SGHVS and CDR2 is FQNEAQ. The V end was cut by 1 base, the J end by 2 bases, with 12 bases between. As DNA, the CDR3 is TGTGCCAGCAGCTTAGGATATGGGGGTGGCAATCAGCCCCAGCATTTT. Translation: CASSLGYGGGNQPQHF. The whole variable domain, filled in from reference TRBV7-8 and TRBJ1-5, reads GAGVSQSPRYKVAKRGQDVALRCDPISGHVSLFWYQQALGQGPEFLTYFQNEAQLDKSGLPSDRFFAERPEGSVSTLKIQRTQQEDSAVYLCASSLGYGGGNQPQHFGDGTRLSIL.

This clonotype was detected ten times or more. The rearrangement uses TRBV6-5 and TRBJ2-7; 11 positions match TRBD1. This CDR3 contains 15 residues. From germline, CDR1 is MNHEY and CDR2 SVGAGI. The ends lost 5 bases at V and 4 bases at J; junction bases unmatched: 7. This CDR3 is CASSPGQGGRYEQYF. CDR3 bases: TGTGCCAGCAGTCCGGGACAGGGGGGCCGATACGAGCAGTACTTC.

This clonotype was observed many times. The chain is built from TRBV5-1 and TRBJ2-1; 10 nucleotides agree with TRBD2. The V gene's germline CDR1 is SGHRS and CDR2 YFSETQ. The CDR3 runs to 15 residues. The J segment lost 9 bases and the V segment lost 3 bases, leaving 9 bases of the junction unmatched. This CDR3 is CASSSLAGGSVEQFF. CDR3 nucleotide sequence: TGCGCCAGCAGCTCGTTAGCGGGGGGATCAGTTGAGCAGTTCTTC.

The V gene is TRBV18, the J gene TRBJ1-1; D may be TRBD1 (5 bases). The CDR3 spans 11 residues. CDR1 is KGHSH and CDR2 is LQKENI in the germline V gene. With 5 bases removed from V and 8 bases from J, the gap between germline ends came to 9 bases. The CDR3 DNA sequence: TGTGCCAGCTCAGACCGGACAGAAGCTTTCTTT. It encodes CASSDRTEAFF.

This clonotype has a count of ten or more. This chain connects TRBV4-1 to TRBJ1-5; 7 bases fit TRBD1. Unmatched junction bases numbered 10, after V lost 1 base and J lost 4 bases. This CDR3 is 17 amino acids long. The germline CDR1 and CDR2 sequences are MGHRA and YSYEKL. The CDR3 DNA sequence: TGCGCCAGCAGCCAAGGTAGAGCCGGGACAGCGAATCAGCCCCAGCATTTT. It encodes CASSQGRAGTANQPQHF.

This clonotype was seen ten or more times. The rearrangement links TRBV6-6 to TRBJ2-1; TRBD1 aligns across 8 bases. The germline V gene encodes CDR1 MNHNY and CDR2 SVGAGI (reference sequence). Germline trimming cut 6 bases from V and 9 bases from J; bases unmatched to any gene: 19. This CDR3 region has 17 residues. The CDR3 coding sequence is TGTGCCAGCAGCCCCCCACTCGGGACAGGACGGGCGGGTGAGCAGTTCTTC. Protein product: CASSPPLGTGRAGEQFF.

The chain couples TRBV6-2 or TRBV6-3 to TRBJ2-4, with D possibly matching TRBD1 (5 bases). Germline V gene data show CDR1 as MNHEY and CDR2 as SVGEGT. The CDR3 consists of 15 residues. Trimming took 6 bases from V and 7 from J, leaving 19 bases between them. The chain's CDR3 is CASRASGFKWNIQYF. CDR3 nucleotides: TGTGCCAGCAGGGCTTCAGGGTTCAAGTGGAACATTCAGTACTTC.

This clonotype was picked up a small number of times. V gene TRBV28 combines with J gene TRBJ2-5; TRBD2 is a possible D gene (5 bases). This CDR3 has 16 amino acids. Germline V gene lookup returns CDR1 MDHEN and CDR2 SYDVKM. V was shortened by 6 bases and J by 3 bases, with 20 bases between the two germline ends. Here the CDR3 reads CASSLQTRSGKETQYF. CDR3 nucleotides: TGTGCCAGCAGCCTCCAAACCAGGTCGGGGAAAGAGACCCAGTACTTC. The complete variable domain, with remaining parts taken from reference TRBV28 and TRBJ2-5, reads DVKVTQSSRYLVKRTGEKVFLECVQDMDHENMFWYRQDPGLGLRLIYFSYDVKMKEKGDIPEGYSVSREKKERFSLILESASTNQTSMYLCASSLQTRSGKETQYFGPGTRLLVL.

There are many counts of this clonotype. The rearrangement uses TRBV5-1 and TRBJ2-3; 9 nucleotides agree with TRBD1. This CDR3 comprises 15 residues. V was pared by 4 bases and J by 3 bases, with 6 bases of the junction left unmatched. The germline CDR1 and CDR2 sequences are SGHRS and YFSETQ. The CDR3 DNA reads TGCGCCAGCAGCCCTTGGACAGGGGAGACAGATACGCAGTATTTT. The encoded protein is CASSPWTGETDTQYF. Full variable domain (remainder filled in from reference TRBV5-1 and TRBJ2-3): KAGVTQTPRYLIKTRGQQVTLSCSPISGHRSVSWYQQTPGQGLQFLFEYFSETQRNKGNFPGRFSGRQFSNSRSEMNVSTLELGDSALYLCASSPWTGETDTQYFGPGTRLTVL.

This clonotype was picked up many times. The chain carries TRBV29-1 and TRBJ2-5, with 14 bases identical to TRBD2. There are 16 residues in the CDR3. V lost 3 bases to trimming and J lost 7 bases; unmatched junction nucleotides: 10. Germline CDR1 reads SQVTM; CDR2 reads ANQGSEA. CDR3 residues: CSVDLRGLAGVGTQYF. CDR3 in DNA: TGCAGCGTTGATCTAAGGGGACTAGCGGGAGTAGGGACCCAGTACTTC. The full variable domain, completed using reference TRBV29-1 and TRBJ2-5, is SAVISQKPSRDICQRGTSLTIQCQVDSQVTMMFWYRQQPGQSLTLIATANQGSEATYESGFVIDKFPISRPNLTFSTLTVSNMSPEDSSIYLCSVDLRGLAGVGTQYFGPGTRLLVL.